One sample yielded the 9 T cell receptor beta chains listed below, sequenced in a study of blood T cell repertoires in COVID-19. Profiling relied on immunoSEQ multiplex PCR, and the TCRdb table lists in-frame clones only, not all of them. In the table there are around 55,000 clones, roughly four fifths of which are singletons. Sequencing was performed on peripheral blood. Source of these receptors: a human donor in a cohort sampled during active or convalescent COVID-19.

This rearrangement joins TRBV25-1 to TRBJ1-6; the D gene is possibly TRBD1 (6 bases). The CDR3 covers 15 residues. CDR1 and CDR2 (germline): MGHDK, SYGVNS. Trimming removed 5 bases at V and 0 bases at J, with 8 bases between. The CDR3 loop reads CASSRGGSYNSPLHF. The CDR3 DNA is TGTGCCAGCAGTAGAGGGGGCTCCTATAATTCACCCCTCCACTTT.

The chain carries TRBV7-9 and TRBJ2-3; tentatively, D is TRBD2 (6 bases). Trimming removed 3 bases from V and 3 bases from J, with 10 bases in between. Germline CDR1 and CDR2: SEHNR and FQNEAQ (reference sequence). The length of the CDR3 is 14 residues. CDR3 amino acids: CASSFDSGTDTQYF. CDR3 DNA sequence: TGTGCCAGCAGCTTCGACAGCGGGACAGATACGCAGTATTTT.

This clone appeared a single time. The V and J genes are TRBV7-9 and TRBJ2-7; 8 nucleotides line up with TRBD1. The CDR3 spans 15 residues. V was clipped by 1 base and J by 6 bases; unmatched bases: 8. Germline CDR1 is SEHNR and CDR2 is FQNEAQ (reference sequence). The CDR3 DNA sequence: TGTGCCAGCAGCTTAGGCGGCAGGGGGCACGGCGAGCAGTACTTC. Translation gives CASSLGGRGHGEQYF.

This chain links TRBV29-1 with TRBJ2-7, with D hard to call. Germline CDR1 is SQVTM and CDR2 is ANQGSEA. The CDR3 contains 10 residues. V lost 6 bases and J lost 9, with 12 bases in between. CDR3 DNA: TGCAGCGTCCTATCCCCTCGGCAGTACTTC. Protein: CSVLSPRQYF.

The rearrangement uses TRBV11-1 and TRBJ2-7; 12 nucleotides align to TRBD2. Germline V lookup: CDR1 SGHAT, CDR2 FQDESV (reference sequence). J lost 1 base, V lost 7 bases, and 5 bases had no gene match. CDR3 size: 15 residues. The CDR3 here is CASTRGLAGSYEQYF. The DNA of the CDR3 is TGTGCCAGCACACGGGGACTAGCGGGTTCCTACGAGCAGTACTTC.

The gene calls are TRBV6-5 and TRBJ1-6, with TRBD1 identical over 8 bases. Per the germline V gene, CDR1 is MNHEY and CDR2 is SVGAGI. The CDR3 sequence is 14 residues long. V dropped 0 bases and J dropped 9; count of bases not matched to a gene: 1. The CDR3 region has the DNA TGTGCCAGCAGTTACTCGGACAGGGCTTCACCCCTCCACTTT. Protein: CASSYSDRASPLHF.

The gene calls are TRBV7-9 and TRBJ2-1; the match to TRBD2 covers 10 bases. Germline loops: CDR1 SEHNR, CDR2 FQNEAQ (reference sequence). Germline trimming cut 1 base from V and 0 bases from J; bases unmatched to any gene: 9. The CDR3 loop spans 19 amino acids. The CDR3 sequence is CASSLGYSGGAGSYNEQFF. As DNA, the CDR3 is TGTGCCAGCAGCTTAGGGTACAGCGGGGGGGCGGGCTCCTACAATGAGCAGTTCTTC.

The chain couples TRBV6-5 to TRBJ1-5, with 7 bases that match TRBD1. The ends lost 7 bases at V and 2 bases at J; junction bases unmatched: 5. Germline V gives CDR1 MNHEY, CDR2 SVGAGI. This CDR3 is built from 14 residues. CDR3 in amino acids: CASNTGVGNQPQHF. The CDR3 DNA follows: TGTGCCAGCAATACAGGGGTGGGCAATCAGCCCCAGCATTTT.

V is TRBV30 and J is TRBJ2-7; D possibly corresponds to TRBD1 (6 bases). V was cut by 1 base and J by 4 bases, with 17 bases left in between. Looked up from germline, CDR1 is GTSNPN and CDR2 is SVGIG (reference sequence). The CDR3 spans 15 residues. Here the CDR3 reads CAWSDPTGFRYEQYF. Written as DNA, the CDR3 is TGTGCCTGGAGTGACCCCACAGGGTTCCGGTACGAGCAGTACTTC.